These T cell receptor beta chains were read from a single sample in a study of human T cells and chemical hapten exposure. TCRdb re-analysed the RACE reads in MiXCR, keeping a single row per CDR3 protein. Here the sample spans 35,000 to 50,000 distinct CDR3 sequences, roughly a tenth being singletons. The sample in question was whole blood, obtained in connection with sensitization to the hapten diphenylcyclopropenone (DPC). These receptors all come from a woman aged 25-40 years with alopecia areata. Some clones in this sample may be carry-over from other donors' samples. Each CDR3 is given with its conserved first and last residue. D genes are given only for firm matches. Clone size is shown for a subset of rows, as once, few, many or a class of expanded clone.

v_gene	abundance	d_gene	j_gene	CDR3nt	CDR3aa
TRBV28	-	-	TRBJ2-2	TGTGCCAGCAGTGGCCCCCGGCGTGTCGCGGGGAAGAACACCGGGGAGCTGTTTTTT	CASSGPRRVAGKNTGELFF
TRBV5-4	-	-	TRBJ2-7	TGTGCCAGCAGCTATAGTAGCTCCTACGAGCAGTACTTC	CASSYSSSYEQYF
TRBV28	few	TRBD1	TRBJ2-2	TGTGCCAGCAGTAGCGGACAGGGGGCGAACGGGGAGCTGTTTTTT	CASSSGQGANGELFF
TRBV7-2	-	-	TRBJ2-3	TGTGCCAGCAGCTTAGCTTACGACAGAGCAGATACGCAGTATTTT	CASSLAYDRADTQYF
TRBV9	many	-	TRBJ2-2	TGTGCCAGCAGCGTAGTCCAGGTGGGGATACACACCGGGGAGCTGTTTTTT	CASSVVQVGIHTGELFF
TRBV5-6	-	-	TRBJ2-7	TGTGCCAGCAGGGAGTACAGGGGACTCTACGAGCAGTACTTC	CASREYRGLYEQYF
TRBV6-5	many	-	TRBJ2-7	TGTGCCAGCAGCCCTTTCAGGTCCTACGAGCAGTACTTC	CASSPFRSYEQYF
TRBV7-2	-	-	TRBJ1-6	TGTGCCAGCAGCTTAATACCGGACCGAGGTTCACCCCTCCACTTT	CASSLIPDRGSPLHF
TRBV6-5	many	-	TRBJ1-2	TGTGCCAGCAGTTACTCTAGGACGCATGGCTACACCTTC	CASSYSRTHGYTF
TRBV6-2/TRBV6-3	many	TRBD1	TRBJ2-3	TGTGCCAGCAGTTGGGGGACAGGGACGGATACGCAGTATTTT	CASSWGTGTDTQYF
TRBV11-2	few	-	TRBJ2-1	TGTGCCAGCAGCTTCGGCAGGGTAAATGAGCAGTTCTTC	CASSFGRVNEQFF
TRBV7-2	-	TRBD2	TRBJ2-3	TGTGCCAGCAGCTTAGTCGGGGGGGCAGATACGCAGTATTTT	CASSLVGGADTQYF
TRBV24-1	many	-	TRBJ1-1	TGTGCCACCAGTGATTTGGGCGAAACTGAAGCTTTCTTT	CATSDLGETEAFF
TRBV28	many	TRBD2	TRBJ2-7	TGTGCCAGCAGTTCGCCGGGGGGGGCTCACGAGCAGTACTTC	CASSSPGGAHEQYF
TRBV28	few	-	TRBJ2-2	TGTGCCAGCAGTTTCGGGATCGGGGAGCTGTTTTTT	CASSFGIGELFF
TRBV28	many	TRBD2	TRBJ2-3	TGTGCCAGCATCAAGAAGGGACTAGCGGGGGTGGCAGATACGCAGTATTTT	CASIKKGLAGVADTQYF